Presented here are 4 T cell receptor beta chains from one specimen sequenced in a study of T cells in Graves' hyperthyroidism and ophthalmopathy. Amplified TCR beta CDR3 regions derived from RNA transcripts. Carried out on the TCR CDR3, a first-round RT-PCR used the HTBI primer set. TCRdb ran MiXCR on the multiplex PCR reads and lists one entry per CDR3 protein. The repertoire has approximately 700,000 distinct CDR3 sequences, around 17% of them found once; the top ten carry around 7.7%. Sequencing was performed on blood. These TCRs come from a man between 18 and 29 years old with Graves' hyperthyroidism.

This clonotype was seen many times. The CDR3 nucleotides are TGTGCCAGCAGTTTCTCACAGTACTACACAGATACGCAGTATTTT. It codes for CASSFSQYYTDTQYF. The rearrangement joins TRBV28 to TRBJ2-3; D gene ambiguous. The germline V gene encodes CDR1 MDHEN and CDR2 SYDVKM. Trimming pared 3 bases from V and 2 bases from J, leaving 12 bases between. This CDR3 is 15 amino acids long.

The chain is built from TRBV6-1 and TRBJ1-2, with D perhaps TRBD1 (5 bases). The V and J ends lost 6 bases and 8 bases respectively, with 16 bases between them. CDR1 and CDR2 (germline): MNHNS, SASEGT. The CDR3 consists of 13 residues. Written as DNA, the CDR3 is TGTGCCAGCAGACTTCTGACAGAACCGGGCTACACCTTC. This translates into CASRLLTEPGYTF.

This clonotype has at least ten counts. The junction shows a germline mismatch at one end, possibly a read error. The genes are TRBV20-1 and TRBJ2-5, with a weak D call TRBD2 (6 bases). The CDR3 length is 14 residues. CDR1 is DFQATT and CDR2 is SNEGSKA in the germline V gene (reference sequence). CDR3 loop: CSAAEGLLQETQCF. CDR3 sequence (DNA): TGCAGTGCGGCCGAGGGACTTCTCCAAGAGACCCAGTGCTTC.

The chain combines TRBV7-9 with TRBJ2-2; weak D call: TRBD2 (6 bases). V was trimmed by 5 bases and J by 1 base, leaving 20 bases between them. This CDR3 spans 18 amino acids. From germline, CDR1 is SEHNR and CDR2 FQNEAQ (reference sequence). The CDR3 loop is CASSLGLIRSGNTGELFF. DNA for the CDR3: TGTGCCAGCAGCCTGGGACTTATTCGTTCAGGGAACACCGGGGAGCTGTTTTTT.